This T cell receptor beta chain was identified in a study of blood T cell repertoires in COVID-19. Study-wide background: From the United States, Italy and Spain came samples of acute and convalescent COVID-19. In each case, the material was cDNA or gDNA derived from T cells, B-cell-depleted T cells, or PBMCs.

The V end was cut by 5 bases, the J end by 6 bases, with 6 bases between. The CDR3 is 11 residues long. Germline CDR1 MNHNY, CDR2 SVGAGI (reference sequence). In the original workflow: Amplification of reference gene primers provided the estimated nucleated cell counts. The table came from immunoSEQ multiplex PCR; TCRdb's copy has only in-frame clones and leaves some out. V and J calls and clone size come straight from that table; D and trimming were deduced from the DNA. In the table there are 70,000 or so clones, 80% to 90% of which are singletons. Input material: peripheral blood. V usage is TRBV6-6 and J usage is TRBJ2-3; D remains unclear. This receptor was taken from a woman aged 80 or older with active COVID-19. CDR3 in DNA: TGTGCCAGCAGTGCTATTGATACGCAGTATTTT. Translating gives CASSAIDTQYF.